This T cell receptor beta chain emerged from a study of CXCR3-negative and CXCR3-positive naive CD8 T cells. CDR1 is SGHTA and CDR2 is FQGNSA in the germline V gene. CDR3 length: 16 amino acids. Among CD8+ T cells, naive ones were CD45RO-CCR7+CD27+CD95-. Through 5' RACE with UMI labels, the TRB cDNA libraries were prepared. TCRdb reprocessed the 5' RACE reads, keeping one entry per CDR3 protein, no DNA. The sample table sets out under 9,000 distinct CDR3 sequences. The chain uses TRBV7-2 and TRBJ2-2; the D gene TCRdb calls, TRBD1, cannot be checked with no DNA. Sequencing used naive CXCR3- CD8+ T cells from blood. The subset denotes: CD45RO-CCR7+CD27+CD95- naive CD8+ T cells lacking CXCR3 (TNR3-). The sequence derives from a human donor in good health. Some clones in this sample may be carry-over from other donors' samples. The CDR3 spells CASSATLDSPTGELFF.